The text below deals with one T cell receptor (beta chain). Antigen: not known. These data come from a study of cytomegalovirus exposure and HLA in healthy donors. General study points: It was reported that TCR beta sequences correctly inferred the HLA-A and HLA-B alleles for most subjects. The productive fraction for most TCR beta V segments was about 87% or about 30% in an earlier analysis.

A multiplex PCR was run with 60 Vbeta primers and 13 Jbeta primers. Assay: immunoSEQ multiplex PCR; the TCRdb copy retains only in-frame clones and omits some. The sample lists about 150,000 clones, approximately 71% occurring once. Nominally healthy donors were sampled, though unrecorded immune exposures were likely. This CDR3 is 15 amino acids long. CDR1 and CDR2 from the germline V gene are LGHNA and YNFKEQ. What was sequenced was PBMCs. This TCR was sampled from a man younger than 35 in good health and CMV-seropositive. The chain uses TRBV4-2 and TRBJ2-5; D may be TRBD2 (5 bases). The assigned J gene may be wrong: the sequence end matches TRBJ2-7 better. Here the CDR3 reads CASSQSAGLSYEQYF. Written as DNA, the CDR3 is TGTGCCAGCAGCCAATCGGCGGGCCTCTCCTACGAGCAGTACTTC.